This TCR beta chain was sequenced during a study of Ad26.COV2.S vaccination and SARS-CoV-2 variants. Findings and limits, study-wide: Reportedly, spike-specific CD8+ and CD4+ T cell responses achieved substantial breadth once vaccination had taken place. The study found higher spike-specific TCR breadth in vaccine than placebo recipients. Analyses of TCR breadth and depth may have underestimated total T cell responses.

This CDR3 spans 15 amino acids. Germline CDR1 SGHRS, CDR2 YFSETQ. Trimming removed 5 bases from V and 0 bases from J; junction bases left unmatched: 6. The table came from immunoSEQ multiplex PCR; TCRdb's copy has only in-frame clones and leaves some out. The sample includes about 680,000 clones, around 90% of them seen just once. About this clone: Its antigen is still unknown.

Treatment noted: some 20 received Ad26.COV2.S at low or high dose, single or two shots; about 5 received placebo; per-sample allocation not given. Vaccine and placebo recipients were sampled on day 63 after the first injection. Whoever gave the sample was an adult aged 18-55 years in Boston. This specimen consisted of peripheral blood, obtained in a trial of Ad26.COV2.S vaccine versus placebo. The TCR was taken from a person between 18 and 59 years old who received the Ad26.COV2.S COVID-19 vaccine or a placebo. V gene TRBV5-1 combines with J gene TRBJ2-7, with 9 bases aligning to TRBD2. The CDR3: CASSSHSGSSYEQYF. CDR3 DNA sequence: TGCGCCAGCAGTTCTCATAGCGGGAGCTCCTACGAGCAGTACTTC.